This entry lists 16 T cell receptor beta chains sequenced from one sample in a study of long-term antiretroviral therapy in people with HIV. Run at survey level, the immunoSEQ assay was version v3.0. Sequencing used immunoSEQ multiplex PCR; TCRdb keeps in-frame clones, though not all of them. The table has over 30,000 clones, around 79% seen once. This specimen was unsorted PBMCs, taken 0.6 years after starting antiretroviral therapy. Every receptor here comes from a man aged 18 to 29 with HIV.

The J gene is TRBJ2-7, the V gene TRBV11-2; TRBD1 matches 7 bases. Germline trimming cut 4 bases from V and 3 bases from J; bases unmatched to any gene: 0. This CDR3 comprises 12 residues. Germline V lookup: CDR1 SGHAT, CDR2 FQNNGV. The CDR3 DNA follows: TGTGCCAGCAGCTGGGACAGCTACGAGCAGTACTTC. It encodes CASSWDSYEQYF.

The genes are TRBV4-3 and TRBJ1-5, with no clear D. This CDR3 is built from 19 residues. Germline assignment: CDR1 LGHNA and CDR2 YSLEER. V shed 2 bases and J shed 0 bases, with 20 bases lying between them. The DNA of the CDR3 is TGCGCCAGCAGCCAACCCTCGGGAGGTACGGAAAATAGCAATCAGCCCCAGCATTTT. Its translation is CASSQPSGGTENSNQPQHF.

V gene TRBV7-6 combines with J gene TRBJ1-1; 8 nucleotides agree with TRBD1. The junction had 6 bases not matched to a gene; V was cut back by 3 bases and J by 0 bases. The CDR3 spans 16 residues. Per germline, CDR1 SGHVS and CDR2 FNYEAQ. The CDR3 loop is CASSFETGAVNTEAFF. For the CDR3, the DNA is TGTGCCAGCAGCTTTGAGACAGGGGCCGTGAACACTGAAGCTTTCTTT.

The gene calls are TRBV29-1 and TRBJ1-2, with 8 bases that match TRBD1. With V trimmed by 4 bases and J by 2 bases, 9 bases remained unmatched. Germline-derived CDR1 and CDR2 are SQVTM and ANQGSEA. The CDR3 has 15 residues. For the CDR3, the DNA is TGCAGCGTTGCGGATGGACAGGGACTCAACTATGGCTACACCTTC. It codes for CSVADGQGLNYGYTF. Full variable domain (missing parts from reference TRBV29-1 and TRBJ1-2): SAVISQKPSRDICQRGTSLTIQCQVDSQVTMMFWYRQQPGQSLTLIATANQGSEATYESGFVIDKFPISRPNLTFSTLTVSNMSPEDSSIYLCSVADGQGLNYGYTFGSGTRLTVV.

This clone appeared a few times. V gene TRBV4-3 combines with J gene TRBJ2-5; D uncertain. Trimming left V 1 base short and J 2 bases short, with 8 bases between. Germline V gene lookup returns CDR1 LGHNA and CDR2 YSLEER. This CDR3 is 14 amino acids long. The CDR3 sequence is CASSQGGSQETQYF. The CDR3 DNA reads as TGCGCCAGCAGCCAAGGGGGATCTCAAGAGACCCAGTACTTC.

The gene calls are TRBV7-3 and TRBJ2-1; tentatively, D is TRBD2 (7 bases). This CDR3 has 13 amino acids. Looked up from germline, CDR1 is SGHTA and CDR2 is FQGTGA. Trimming stripped 4 bases from V and 8 bases from J, with 12 bases between. The CDR3 loop reads CASSYRAGDEQFF. The DNA of the CDR3 is TGTGCCAGCAGCTACAGGGCGGGAGATGAGCAGTTCTTC.

This chain joins TRBV6-6 and TRBJ2-7; TRBD2 agrees at 9 bases. The CDR3 is 15 amino acids. Trimming cost V 4 bases and J 2 bases; bases outside gene matches: 6. Per the germline V gene, CDR1 is MNHNY and CDR2 is SVGAGI (reference sequence). CDR3 loop: CASSFGSGGTYEQYF. The CDR3 nucleotides are TGTGCCAGCAGTTTTGGTAGCGGGGGTACCTACGAGCAGTACTTC.

This rearrangement joins TRBV7-9 to TRBJ2-5, with 11 bases identical to TRBD1. This CDR3 is built from 16 residues. CDR1 and CDR2 (germline): SEHNR, FQNEAQ (reference sequence). V lost 2 bases, J lost 4 bases, and 6 bases stayed unmatched. CDR3 protein: CASSLPDRGLGETQYF. In DNA form, the CDR3 reads TGTGCCAGCAGCTTACCGGACAGGGGGCTCGGAGAGACCCAGTACTTC.

This chain connects TRBV11-2 to TRBJ2-7; no definite D call. The CDR3 has 12 residues. Germline V gene sequence: CDR1 SGHAT, CDR2 FQNNGV. Trimming shortened V by 0 bases and J by 4 bases, and 4 bases separated the two germline ends. CDR3 nucleotide sequence: TGTGCCAGCAGCTTAGAAGGATACGAGCAGTACTTC. Its translation is CASSLEGYEQYF. The full variable domain, with the rest looked up from reference TRBV11-2 and TRBJ2-7, is EAGVAQSPRYKIIEKRQSVAFWCNPISGHATLYWYQQILGQGPKLLIQFQNNGVVDDSQLPKDRFSAERLKGVDSTLKIQPAKLEDSAVYLCASSLEGYEQYFGPGTRLTVT.

J is TRBJ2-7 and V is TRBV18, with D tentatively TRBD1 or TRBD2 (6 bases each). Germline V lookup: CDR1 KGHSH, CDR2 LQKENI. The germline V and J ends were trimmed by 3 bases and 5 bases, with 11 bases remaining between them. There are 13 residues in the CDR3. CDR3 nucleotides: TGTGCCAGCTCACCGGTGCGGGACAACGAGCAGTACTTC. It encodes CASSPVRDNEQYF.

This clone has just a few counts. The genes are TRBV5-1 and TRBJ2-5, with TRBD2 matching over 9 bases. Germline V gene sequence: CDR1 SGHRS, CDR2 YFSETQ. V was pared by 2 bases and J by 2 bases, with 7 bases of the junction left unmatched. The CDR3 has 16 amino acids. This CDR3 reads CASSFPAGGSQETQYF. The CDR3 DNA reads TGCGCCAGCAGCTTCCCTGCGGGGGGGAGTCAAGAGACCCAGTACTTC.

This chain joins TRBV4-3 and TRBJ2-1; TRBD2 aligns across 9 bases. This CDR3 is built from 20 residues. Germline assignment: CDR1 LGHNA and CDR2 YSLEER. Unmatched junction bases numbered 15, after V lost 0 bases and J lost 3 bases. The CDR3 sequence: CASSQDPPLAGTFDYNEQFF. CDR3 bases: TGCGCCAGCAGCCAAGATCCTCCCCTAGCGGGAACATTCGACTACAATGAGCAGTTCTTC.

This clone was found a few times. V and J are TRBV27 and TRBJ2-2; D unclear. The CDR3 runs 13 residues. Trimming cost V 1 base and J 8 bases, with 8 bases left between them. Germline lookup yields CDR1 MNHEY and CDR2 SMNVEV (reference sequence). The CDR3 protein is CASSLLAVGELFF. The CDR3 DNA reads as TGTGCCAGCAGTTTATTGGCGGTAGGGGAGCTGTTTTTT.

The chain recombines TRBV27 with TRBJ1-1; a possible D gene is TRBD1 (5 bases). The CDR3 length is 13 residues. V was cut by 4 bases and J by 6 bases, with 12 bases left in between. Looked up from germline, CDR1 is MNHEY and CDR2 is SMNVEV (reference sequence). Written as DNA, the CDR3 is TGTGCCAGCAGTTCGACAGCCTGGGCTGAAGCTTTCTTT. Amino acids: CASSSTAWAEAFF.

The chain is built from TRBV6-1 and TRBJ1-2; possibly TRBD1 for D (6 bases). V was trimmed by 6 bases and J by 4 bases, leaving 18 bases between them. The CDR3 extends over 15 amino acids. Germline values: CDR1 MNHNS, CDR2 SASEGT. The CDR3 reads CASSTQGRVIYGYTF. CDR3 DNA sequence: TGTGCCAGCAGCACACAGGGTAGGGTTATCTATGGCTACACCTTC.

This clone occurred once. The genes are TRBV5-1 and TRBJ2-3; D is ambiguous. The V and J ends lost 4 bases and 2 bases respectively, with 5 bases between them. From germline, CDR1 is SGHRS and CDR2 YFSETQ. The CDR3 extends over 12 amino acids. The CDR3 region has the DNA TGCGCCAGCAGCACAAACACAGATACGCAGTATTTT. Translating gives CASSTNTDTQYF. The full variable domain, rest sourced from reference TRBV5-1 and TRBJ2-3, is KAGVTQTPRYLIKTRGQQVTLSCSPISGHRSVSWYQQTPGQGLQFLFEYFSETQRNKGNFPGRFSGRQFSNSRSEMNVSTLELGDSALYLCASSTNTDTQYFGPGTRLTVL.